One sample yielded the 20 T cell receptor beta chains listed below, sequenced in a study of blood T cells in healthy people across ages. Then a second PCR, running about 6 to 11 cycles, was carried out with a sample-barcoded 5' primer and a J-beta primer mix. Each CDR3 protein is one row after TCRdb ran MiXCR on the 5' RACE reads. The table has some 1,500,000 distinct CDR3 sequences, approximately 43% seen once. Sequenced material: blood. These receptors all come from a woman under 30 in good health.

The chain is built from TRBV7-9 and TRBJ1-1; 8 positions match TRBD1. There are 16 residues in the CDR3. Looked up from germline, CDR1 is SEHNR and CDR2 is FQNEAQ (reference sequence). V dropped 5 bases and J dropped 4; count of bases not matched to a gene: 12. CDR3 DNA: TGTGCCAGCAGCCCCCTTGACAGGGGAGGAAGCACTGAAGCTTTCTTT. It encodes CASSPLDRGGSTEAFF.

The chain is built from TRBV6-8 and TRBJ2-5; TRBD1 agrees at 8 bases. The CDR3 is made up of 14 amino acids. Unmatched junction bases numbered 7, after V lost 8 bases and J lost 2 bases. Germline V gives CDR1 MNHGY, CDR2 SAAAGT. Here the CDR3 reads CASGQGLGQETQYF. The CDR3, as DNA: TGTGCCAGCGGACAGGGTCTAGGTCAAGAGACCCAGTACTTC.

J is TRBJ2-7 and V is TRBV11-2, with D tentatively TRBD1 or TRBD2 (6 bases each). V was clipped by 2 bases and J by 7 bases, with 24 bases between them. The CDR3 is 17 amino acids. Looked up from germline, CDR1 is SGHAT and CDR2 is FQNNGV. CDR3 bases: TGTGCCAGCAGCTTACCGGGGGCTGGGGTGTTGAACAATGAGCAGTACTTC. Residues: CASSLPGAGVLNNEQYF.

The sample holds a few counts of this clonotype. The gene calls are TRBV15 and TRBJ1-2, with 9 bases matching TRBD1. CDR1 and CDR2 (germline): LNHNV, YYDKDF (reference sequence). CDR3 length: 17 residues. V shed 6 bases, J shed 5 bases, and the junction held 16 bases outside the gene matches. CDR3 protein: CATSTPWDREGVYGYTF. In DNA form, the CDR3 reads TGTGCCACCAGTACACCCTGGGACAGGGAGGGGGTTTATGGCTACACCTTC. The whole variable domain, remainder taken from reference TRBV15 and TRBJ1-2, is DAMVIQNPRYQVTQFGKPVTLSCSQTLNHNVMYWYQQKSSQAPKLLFHYYDKDFNNEADTPDNFQSRRPNTSFCFLDIRSPGLGDTAMYLCATSTPWDREGVYGYTFGSGTRLTVV.

The chain recombines TRBV7-2 with TRBJ1-5, with D perhaps TRBD1 (5 bases). The germline CDR1 and CDR2 sequences are SGHTA and FQGNSA. This CDR3 comprises 15 residues. Between the trimmed V and J ends, which lost 2 bases and 6 bases, there was a span of 14 bases. The CDR3 nucleotides are TGTGCCAGCAGCTTATCAGGCAGGGAAGGTCAGCCCCAGCATTTT. Translated: CASSLSGREGQPQHF.

The sample holds a few counts of this clonotype. The chain recombines TRBV6-6 with TRBJ2-4; no clear D gene. The DNA end is a closer match to TRBJ2-7, so the J assignment may be wrong. The CDR3 is 12 amino acids. Germline CDR1 and CDR2: MNHNY and SVGAGI (reference sequence). Here the CDR3 DNA reads TGTGCCAGCAGTTACATCAGCAACGAGCAGTACTTC. It specifies CASSYISNEQYF.

V is TRBV6-2 or TRBV6-3 and J is TRBJ1-2; TRBD1 is a possible D gene (5 bases). CDR1 is MNHEY, CDR2 SVGEGT, per germline. The CDR3 spans 13 residues. Trimming removed 4 bases at V and 8 bases at J, with 14 bases between. CDR3 nucleotides: TGTGCCAGCAGTTGCGAGGGGATAAACGGCTACACCTTC. As protein: CASSCEGINGYTF.

The chain recombines TRBV5-6 with TRBJ2-1, with D maybe TRBD2 (6 bases). The CDR3 runs to 15 residues. The V gene's germline CDR1 is SGHDT and CDR2 YYEEEE. Between the trimmed V and J ends, which lost 4 bases and 10 bases, there was a span of 21 bases. The CDR3 region has the DNA TGTGCCAGCAGCCCCTTACGGGAGCCCCGCAAGGAGCAGTTCTTC. Encoded protein: CASSPLREPRKEQFF.

This chain links TRBV7-9 with TRBJ2-7; 7 bases agree with TRBD2. The germline V gene has CDR1 SEHNR and CDR2 FQNEAQ (reference sequence). The CDR3 has 15 amino acids. V was clipped by 2 bases and J by 3 bases; unmatched bases: 7. The CDR3 region is CASSLNVAGGYEQYF. CDR3 coding DNA: TGTGCCAGCAGCTTAAACGTAGCGGGTGGCTACGAGCAGTACTTC.

The chain has TRBV29-1 and TRBJ1-5, with D perhaps matching TRBD1 (6 bases). CDR3 length equals 13 residues. Germline CDR1 SQVTM, CDR2 ANQGSEA. Trimming stripped 6 bases from V and 4 bases from J, with 13 bases between. The CDR3 loop reads CSVAQGPNQPQHF. In nucleotides, the CDR3 is TGCAGCGTCGCACAGGGACCGAATCAGCCCCAGCATTTT.

The chain employs TRBV29-1 and TRBJ2-7; no definite D call. CDR1 is SQVTM and CDR2 is ANQGSEA in the germline V gene. V lost 7 bases, J lost 6 bases, and 16 bases lay in between. The length of the CDR3 is 12 residues. CDR3 sequence reads: CSAATAWSEQYF. The CDR3, as DNA: TGCAGCGCCGCCACAGCGTGGAGCGAGCAGTACTTC.

The V gene is TRBV19, the J gene TRBJ2-1; 10 bases align to TRBD2. The CDR3 is 17 amino acids. Germline CDR1 reads LNHDA; CDR2 reads SQIVND (reference sequence). V shed 7 bases and J 0 bases; nucleotides not matched to a gene: 9. This CDR3 is CASTLSGGTFSYNEQFF. The CDR3 nucleotides are TGTGCCAGTACCCTTAGCGGGGGGACCTTCTCCTACAATGAGCAGTTCTTC.

The table lists this clonotype with a few counts. The chain joins TRBV12-3 or TRBV12-4 to TRBJ2-4, with 8 positions matching TRBD1. TRBJ2-7 explains the end of the DNA better; the J call may be wrong. The CDR3 length is 15 residues. The CDR3 is CASSPRTGLWYEQYF. DNA of the CDR3: TGTGCCAGCAGCCCAAGGACAGGGTTGTGGTACGAGCAGTACTTC.

In this sample, this clonotype turned up a few times. The chain links TRBV28 to TRBJ1-2; D uncertain. Germline loops: CDR1 MDHEN, CDR2 SYDVKM. The germline V and J ends were trimmed by 6 bases and 4 bases, with 18 bases remaining between them. The CDR3 contains 15 residues. The CDR3, as DNA: TGTGCCAGCAGCCCTGGGCAGGTGGTACTCTATGGCTACACCTTC. Its protein is CASSPGQVVLYGYTF.

This clonotype was observed a handful of times. The chain is built from TRBV20-1 and TRBJ1-3, with 7 nucleotides matching TRBD1. V lost 6 bases, J lost 6 bases, and 17 bases stayed unmatched. CDR1 is DFQATT, CDR2 SNEGSKA, per germline (reference sequence). The CDR3 has 16 amino acids. The CDR3 DNA reads TGCAGTGCCCAGAGCCCGGCCCGGACAGGTGTAAACACCATATATTTT. It specifies CSAQSPARTGVNTIYF.

This clonotype has only a few counts. The V and J genes are TRBV12-3 or TRBV12-4 and TRBJ2-1, with TRBD2 identical over 13 bases. CDR3 length: 17 amino acids. The trim removed 5 bases at V and 8 bases at J, leaving 12 bases unmatched. The CDR3 protein is CASSPGTSGIIFHEQFF. Here the CDR3 DNA reads TGTGCCAGCAGTCCCGGGACTAGCGGGATTATCTTCCATGAGCAGTTCTTC.

This sequence joins TRBV28 and TRBJ2-4; 10 bases agree with TRBD1. The DNA end lines up better with TRBJ2-7; the J call may be wrong. The length of the CDR3 is 15 residues. Germline V gene data show CDR1 as MDHEN and CDR2 as SYDVKM. CDR3 in DNA: TGTGCCAGCAGTGTACCCGGGACAGGGGTACACGAGCAGTACTTC. Translating it yields CASSVPGTGVHEQYF.

This clonotype has more than one count but fewer than ten. The V call is TRBV7-8, the J call TRBJ1-6; D is unresolved. CDR3 length: 16 residues. From germline, CDR1 is SGHVS and CDR2 FQNEAQ. Trimming took 1 base from V and 1 from J, leaving 8 bases between them. CDR3 loop: CASSLGSVSYNSPLHF. CDR3 in DNA: TGTGCCAGCAGCTTAGGATCAGTTTCCTATAATTCACCCCTCCACTTT.

This clonotype was picked up a small number of times. This sequence joins TRBV29-1 and TRBJ2-7; D call uncertain. CDR3 length: 11 amino acids. Germline CDR1 reads SQVTM; CDR2 reads ANQGSEA. V was cut by 1 base and J by 7 bases, with 8 bases left in between. The CDR3 sequence: CSVEALDEQYF. The CDR3 nucleotides are TGCAGCGTTGAAGCCCTTGATGAGCAGTACTTC.

Notes on this clonotype: A much larger clone differs by one base, so this may be a read error. The chain recombines TRBV7-2 with TRBJ1-5, with D possibly being TRBD1 (6 bases). Trimming stripped 11 bases from V and 1 base from J, with 15 bases between. The CDR3 has 14 amino acids. From germline, CDR1 is SGHTA and CDR2 FQGNSA. The chain's CDR3 is CAGNQQGSNQPQHF. CDR3 DNA: TGTGCCGGCAACCAACAGGGCAGCAATCAGCCCCAGCATTTT.